The present TCR beta chain was sequenced within a study of identifying expanded T cells in peripheral blood. The CDR3 spans 20 residues. Germline values: CDR1 MNHEY, CDR2 SMNVEV (reference sequence). V trimming: 6 bases; J trimming: 2 bases; junction bases outside the gene matches: 19. Clones were sequenced by immunoSEQ multiplex PCR, and TCRdb holds only the in-frame ones, with some missing. The sample carries more than 65,000 clones, 70% to 90% recorded once. This clonotype was sampled from a person aged 18 to 75 in good health. This chain joins TRBV27 and TRBJ2-7, with 13 bases identical to TRBD2. The specimen was blood. The CDR3 region is CASSQAFGLAGVRPTYEQYF. The CDR3 nucleotides read TGTGCCAGCAGCCAAGCTTTCGGACTAGCGGGAGTGCGACCCACCTACGAGCAGTACTTC.